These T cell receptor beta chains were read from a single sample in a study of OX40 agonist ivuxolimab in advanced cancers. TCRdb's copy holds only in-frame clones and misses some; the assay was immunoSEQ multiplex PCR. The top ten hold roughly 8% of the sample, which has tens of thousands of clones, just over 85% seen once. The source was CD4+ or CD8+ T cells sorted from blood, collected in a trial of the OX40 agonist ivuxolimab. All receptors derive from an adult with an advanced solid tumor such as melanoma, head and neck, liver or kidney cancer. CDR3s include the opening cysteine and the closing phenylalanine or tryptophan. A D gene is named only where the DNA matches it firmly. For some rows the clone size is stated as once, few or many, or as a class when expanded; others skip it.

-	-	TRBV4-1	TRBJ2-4	CASSRMAGDIQYF	TGCGCCAGCAGCCGGATGGCTGGCGACATTCAGTACTTC
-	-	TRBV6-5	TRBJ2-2	CASSYIRESAGELFF	TGTGCCAGCAGTTACATCCGGGAGAGTGCCGGGGAGCTGTTTTTT
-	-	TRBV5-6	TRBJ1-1	CASSPLQGRTEAFF	TGTGCCAGCAGCCCGCTACAGGGACGGACTGAAGCTTTCTTT
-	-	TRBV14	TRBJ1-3	CASSHDLSSGNTIYF	TGTGCCAGCAGCCACGATTTATCCTCTGGAAACACCATATATTTT
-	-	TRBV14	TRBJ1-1	CASSQVLHTEAFF	TGTGCCAGCAGCCAAGTGTTGCACACTGAAGCTTTCTTT
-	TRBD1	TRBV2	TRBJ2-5	CASNQGAKNQYF	TGTGCCAGCAATCAGGGGGCCAAGAACCAGTACTTC
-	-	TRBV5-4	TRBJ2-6	CASSLISGANVLTF	TGTGCCAGCAGCTTGATCTCTGGGGCCAACGTCCTGACTTTC
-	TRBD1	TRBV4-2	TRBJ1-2	CASRPGQGAFSNYGYTF	TGTGCCAGCAGACCTGGACAGGGGGCGTTTTCCAACTATGGCTACACCTTC
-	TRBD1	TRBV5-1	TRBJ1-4	CASSADSPGGEKLFF	TGCGCCAGCAGCGCCGACAGCCCAGGGGGTGAAAAACTGTTTTTT
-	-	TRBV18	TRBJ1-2	CASSPYPGTGNGYTF	TGTGCCAGCTCACCGTACCCCGGGACTGGAAATGGCTACACCTTC
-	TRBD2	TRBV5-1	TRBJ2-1	CASIFLAGGVNEQFF	TGCGCCAGCATCTTCCTAGCGGGGGGAGTTAATGAGCAGTTCTTC
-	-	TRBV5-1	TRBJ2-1	CASSLAGSINEQFF	TGCGCCAGCAGCTTGGCCGGGAGTATCAATGAGCAGTTCTTC
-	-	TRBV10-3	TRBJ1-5	CAISEQGDPLEPQHF	TGTGCCATCAGTGAGCAGGGCGATCCCCTAGAGCCCCAGCATTTT
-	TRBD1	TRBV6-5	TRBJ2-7	CASSYVQGAGYEQYF	TGTGCCAGCAGTTACGTACAGGGGGCGGGGTACGAGCAGTACTTC
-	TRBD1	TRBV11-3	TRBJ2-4	CASSLTGSSYIQYF	TGTGCCAGCAGCTTGACAGGGTCGAGCTACATTCAGTACTTC
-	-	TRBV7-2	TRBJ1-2	CASSPGGGNGYTF	TGTGCCAGCAGCCCGGGAGGGGGAAATGGCTACACCTTC
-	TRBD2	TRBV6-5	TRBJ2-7	CASSLAGGGGYEQYF	TGTGCCAGCAGTCTAGCGGGGGGAGGCGGCTACGAGCAGTACTTC
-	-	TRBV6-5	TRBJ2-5	CASSPRQGLSETQYF	TGTGCCAGCAGTCCCCGCCAGGGCCTTTCAGAGACCCAGTACTTC
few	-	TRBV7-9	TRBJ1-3	CASSLGVGFGNTIYF	TGTGCCAGCAGCTTAGGGGTAGGGTTTGGAAACACCATATATTTT
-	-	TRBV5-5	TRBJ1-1	CASSLVGTRDTEAFF	TGTGCCAGCAGTTTGGTGGGAACTAGGGACACTGAAGCTTTCTTT
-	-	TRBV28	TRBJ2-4	CASRQSIENIQYF	TGTGCCAGCAGACAATCGATAGAAAACATTCAGTACTTC
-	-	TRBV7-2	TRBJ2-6	CASSLWASGSGAGANVLTF	TGTGCCAGCAGCTTATGGGCGTCAGGGAGTGGTGCTGGGGCCAACGTCCTGACTTTC
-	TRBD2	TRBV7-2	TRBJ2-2	CASSFRLAVTGELFF	TGTGCCAGCAGCTTCAGGCTAGCGGTGACCGGGGAGCTGTTTTTT
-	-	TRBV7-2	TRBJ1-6	CASSLDVSYNSPLHF	TGTGCCAGCAGCTTAGACGTCAGCTATAATTCACCCCTCCACTTT
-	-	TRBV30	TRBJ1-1	CAWRDRQAGTEAFF	TGTGCCTGGCGCGACAGGCAGGCGGGCACTGAAGCTTTCTTT
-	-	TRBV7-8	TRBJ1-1	CASSWARRGVGVRTEAFF	TGTGCCAGCAGCTGGGCCCGGAGAGGAGTGGGGGTGAGGACTGAAGCTTTCTTT
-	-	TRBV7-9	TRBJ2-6	CASSLVGGTTGANVLTF	TGTGCCAGCAGCTTGGTAGGGGGAACGACTGGGGCCAACGTCCTGACTTTC